One TCR beta chain is described in this entry. This entry belongs to a study of blood T cell repertoires in COVID-19. The repertoire was sequenced with immunoSEQ multiplex PCR; TCRdb's copy has only in-frame clones and lacks some. The data contain 270,000 or so clones, 80% to 90% of them singletons. CDR1 and CDR2 from the germline V gene are SEHNR and FQNEAQ (reference sequence). V was pared by 4 bases and J by 5 bases, with 7 bases of the junction left unmatched. The CDR3 loop spans 14 amino acids. The rearrangement links TRBV7-9 to TRBJ1-2; TRBD1 aligns across 7 bases. Sequenced sample: peripheral blood. This receptor was obtained from a man aged 40-50 years with acute or convalescent COVID-19. This CDR3 is CASSSDREWYGYTF. In DNA, the CDR3 is TGTGCCAGCAGCTCTGACAGGGAATGGTATGGCTACACCTTC.